A few counts support the clone carrying this T cell receptor (beta chain). Its antigen is as yet unknown. The source of the sample is a study of T cells after yellow fever vaccination. Findings and limits, study-wide: Post-booster repertoires again held most primary-vaccination clones (just under 97% CD4, 75% to 90% CD8). Only a minor proportion of clonotypes was detected across both CD4 and CD8 compartments. Peak timing came faster in the weaker secondary response, day 5 versus 15.

Template switching with 5'RACE generated the TCR cDNA and added a universal primer site and UMIs. TCRdb re-called the 5' RACE reads through MiXCR, storing one row per CDR3 protein. Seen here are about 99,000 distinct CDR3 sequences, roughly 6% observed once, and the top ten hold about 38%. The sequenced sample was CD8+ T cells sorted from PBMCs, obtained 10 days after the yellow fever booster vaccination. This sequence originates from a young man who received the YFV17D yellow fever vaccine.

For the CDR3, the DNA is TGTGCCAGCAGTAACAGGGCTAGCGGGGGTGAGACCCAGTACTTC. Protein sequence: CASSNRASGGETQYF. J is TRBJ2-5 and V is TRBV6-2 or TRBV6-3; TRBD2 agrees at 10 bases. The trim removed 5 bases at V and 5 bases at J, leaving 8 bases unmatched. This CDR3 has 15 amino acids. Germline V gene lookup returns CDR1 MNHEY and CDR2 SVGEGT.